Shown below are 19 T cell receptor beta chains from a single sample sequenced in a study of human T cells and chemical hapten exposure. Sample time point: pre-sensitization, week 0. As to treatment: therapeutic diphenylcyclopropenone sensitization with weekly scalp DPC. TCRdb itself ran the RACE reads through MiXCR, one entry per CDR3 protein. Among about 110,000 distinct CDR3 sequences listed, 9% to 15% were seen once. The sample consisted of whole blood, taken in connection with sensitization to the hapten diphenylcyclopropenone (DPC). These receptors originate from a woman between 45 and 65 years old with alopecia areata. Some clones in this sample may be carry-over from other donors' samples.

This clonotype was picked up a small number of times. The J gene is TRBJ1-1, the V gene TRBV6-5, with D tentatively TRBD1 (5 bases). In germline, CDR1 is MNHEY, CDR2 SVGAGI. This CDR3 comprises 13 residues. V shed 0 bases and J shed 7 bases, with 9 bases lying between them. The CDR3 here is CASSYSGGIEAFF. The CDR3 nucleotides read TGTGCCAGCAGTTACTCGGGGGGTATTGAAGCTTTCTTT.

The DNA for the CDR3 is TGCAGCGTTATAGACAGGGGGACCTCCTACGAGCAGTACTTC. Its translation is CSVIDRGTSYEQYF. The rearrangement uses TRBV29-1 and TRBJ2-7; 9 bases agree with TRBD1. Germline-derived CDR1 and CDR2 are SQVTM and ANQGSEA. The CDR3 loop spans 14 amino acids. V was pared by 5 bases and J by 0 bases, with 5 bases of the junction left unmatched.

This clonotype was picked up a small number of times. The genes are TRBV28 and TRBJ2-2; 7 bases agree with TRBD1. This CDR3 region has 21 residues. Germline V lookup: CDR1 MDHEN, CDR2 SYDVKM. The trim removed 3 bases at V and 1 base at J, leaving 20 bases unmatched. DNA of the CDR3: TGTGCCAGCAGTTTTGTTGAAATCAGGACAGGAACTATACTGAACACCGGGGAGCTGTTTTTT. Encoded protein: CASSFVEIRTGTILNTGELFF.

This clonotype was seen repeatedly, ten times or more. The V and J genes are TRBV5-5 and TRBJ1-4; D uncertain. Germline V CDR1 and CDR2: SGHKS, YYEKEE (reference sequence). The CDR3 consists of 14 residues. Between the trimmed V and J ends, which lost 7 bases and 3 bases, there was a span of 13 bases. The CDR3 nucleotides are TGTGCCAGCGGATCTGGGGTCGCTAATGAAAAACTGTTTTTT. This encodes CASGSGVANEKLFF. Using reference TRBV5-5 and TRBJ1-4 for the parts outside the CDR3, the full variable domain is DAGVTQSPTHLIKTRGQQVTLRCSPISGHKSVSWYQQVLGQGPQFIFQYYEKEERGRGNFPDRFSARQFPNYSSELNVNALLLGDSALYLCASGSGVANEKLFFGSGTQLSVL.

J is TRBJ2-1 and V is TRBV7-2; no firm D call. This CDR3 has 13 amino acids. Trimming shortened V by 7 bases and J by 5 bases, and 12 bases separated the two germline ends. Germline values: CDR1 SGHTA, CDR2 FQGNSA. The DNA of the CDR3 is TGTGCCAGCAAGATAAAGGGAAACAATGAGCAGTTCTTC. Amino acid sequence: CASKIKGNNEQFF. Using reference TRBV7-2 and TRBJ2-1 for the parts outside the CDR3, the full variable domain is GAGVSQSPSNKVTEKGKDVELRCDPISGHTALYWYRQSLGQGLEFLIYFQGNSAPDKSGLPSDRFSAERTGGSVSTLTIQRTQQEDSAVYLCASKIKGNNEQFFGPGTRLTVL.

Here the CDR3 reads CASSSLGGRSAGYTF. In DNA form, the CDR3 reads TGTGCCAGCAGCTCCCTGGGGGGCAGGAGCGCCGGCTACACCTTC. The genes are TRBV21-1 and TRBJ1-2; the listed D gene, TRBD1, was not tested against the DNA. TRBV21-1 is deemed a pseudogene. The CDR3 covers 15 residues.

J is TRBJ1-4 and V is TRBV19; weak D call: TRBD1 (6 bases). The V gene's germline CDR1 is LNHDA and CDR2 SQIVND (reference sequence). This CDR3 is built from 17 residues. V lost 4 bases, J lost 4 bases, and 19 bases lay in between. CDR3 amino acids: CASSRILTGSSNEKLFF. The CDR3 DNA sequence: TGTGCCAGTAGTAGGATCCTCACAGGGTCCAGTAATGAAAAACTGTTTTTT.

This clonotype came up once. Its ends do not fully match the called genes, so a read error is possible. CDR3 sequence (DNA): TGTGCCAGCCTATCCTCCTATAATTCACCCCTCTCCTTT. This gives the protein CASLSSYNSPLSF. The chain carries TRBV28 and TRBJ1-6; D is undetermined. CDR1 and CDR2 from the germline V gene are MDHEN and SYDVKM. The CDR3 totals 13 residues.

This clonotype was counted between two and nine times. V gene TRBV15 combines with J gene TRBJ1-1; 7 bases line up with TRBD1. The CDR3 length is 15 residues. CDR1 LNHNV and CDR2 YYDKDF come from the germline V gene (reference sequence). The trim removed 4 bases at V and 4 bases at J, leaving 9 bases unmatched. CDR3 DNA: TGTGCCACCAGCACCCGACAGGGTGGGGGCACTGAAGCTTTCTTT. Its translation: CATSTRQGGGTEAFF.

This clonotype has only a few counts. This chain joins TRBV3-1 and TRBJ1-1; no clear D. Germline CDR1 reads LGHDT; CDR2 reads YNNKEL (reference sequence). V gave up 0 bases and J gave up 6 bases, with 8 bases separating them. There are 13 residues in the CDR3. DNA for the CDR3: TGTGCCAGCAGCCAAGATAACTTGCCTGAAGCTTTCTTT. This codes for CASSQDNLPEAFF.

The chain has TRBV2 and TRBJ1-5, with D possibly being TRBD1 (6 bases). The germline V gene has CDR1 SNHLY and CDR2 FYNNEI. Deletions cut 2 bases from V and 6 bases from J, with 14 bases between. The CDR3 contains 15 residues. In nucleotides, the CDR3 is TGTGCCAGCAGTGAAAGCACAGGGAAGGGTCAGCCCCAGCATTTT. As protein: CASSESTGKGQPQHF.

There are a few counts of this clonotype. The chain carries TRBV28 and TRBJ1-1; D gene uncertain. Germline V CDR1 and CDR2: MDHEN, SYDVKM. V shed 2 bases and J shed 11 bases, with 15 bases lying between them. This CDR3 is 13 amino acids long. For the CDR3, the DNA is TGTGCCAGCAGTTTAATAGCGCGGTCTCTGGCTTTCTTT. Translating it yields CASSLIARSLAFF.

This clonotype came up many times. The chain joins TRBV6-2 or TRBV6-3 to TRBJ2-1, with 7 nucleotides matching TRBD2. This CDR3 spans 11 amino acids. V lost 2 bases, J lost 13 bases, and 2 bases stayed unmatched. CDR1 is MNHEY and CDR2 is SVGEGT in the germline V gene. The CDR3 loop reads CASSYGGVQFF. CDR3 sequence (DNA): TGTGCCAGCAGTTACGGGGGGGTACAGTTCTTC.

The rearrangement links TRBV29-1 to TRBJ2-1, with TRBD2 matching over 8 bases. The germline gives CDR1 SQVTM, CDR2 ANQGSEA. CDR3 length equals 14 residues. Losses at the gene ends were 4 bases for V and 3 bases for J; bases not matched to a gene: 5. CDR3: CSVVFTSGYNEQFF. The CDR3 nucleotides are TGCAGCGTTGTCTTCACTAGCGGCTACAATGAGCAGTTCTTC.

This clonotype occurred many times. This chain connects TRBV28 to TRBJ2-7; perhaps TRBD2 as D (7 bases). Trimming took off 10 bases at V and 0 bases at J, with 16 bases between the two ends. The CDR3 is 14 residues long. Germline CDR1 is MDHEN and CDR2 is SYDVKM. CDR3 bases: TGTGCCACCGAGGGGGGGACCTACTCCTACGAGCAGTACTTC. Translating it yields CATEGGTYSYEQYF.

This clonotype was recorded at least ten times. The rearrangement joins TRBV29-1 to TRBJ1-1, with a possible D match to TRBD1 (6 bases). CDR3 length: 12 residues. Germline V gives CDR1 SQVTM, CDR2 ANQGSEA. V was shortened by 6 bases and J by 1 base, with 9 bases between the two germline ends. The CDR3 coding sequence is TGCAGCGTGGGACAAACGAACACTGAAGCTTTCTTT. Amino acid sequence: CSVGQTNTEAFF.

This clonotype was seen a handful of times. The V call is TRBV10-3, the J call TRBJ2-5; D not resolved. Trimming took 4 bases from V and 5 from J, leaving 5 bases between them. CDR1 is ENHRY and CDR2 is SYGVKD in the germline V gene. The CDR3 totals 11 residues. The CDR3 sequence is CAISAGETQYF. CDR3 nucleotide sequence: TGTGCCATCAGTGCTGGGGAGACCCAGTACTTC.

The chain employs TRBV29-1 and TRBJ2-4; D gene ambiguous. Germline CDR1 reads SQVTM; CDR2 reads ANQGSEA. With 7 bases removed from V and 0 bases from J, the gap between germline ends came to 13 bases. The CDR3 is 14 residues long. The CDR3 sequence: CSATAALAKNIQYF. The CDR3 DNA sequence: TGCAGCGCTACGGCCGCCCTAGCCAAAAACATTCAGTACTTC.

The sample holds many counts of this clonotype. CDR3 protein: CASSVGGPPDTQYF. The CDR3 bases are TGTGCCAGCAGCGTTGGGGGGCCCCCGGATACGCAGTATTTT. The V and J genes are TRBV9 and TRBJ2-3, with D perhaps matching TRBD1 or TRBD2 (6 bases each). Trimming cost V 2 bases and J 6 bases, with 13 bases left between them. This CDR3 comprises 14 residues. CDR1 SGDLS and CDR2 YYNGEE come from the germline V gene.